This TCR beta chain was captured by sequencing in a study of blood T cells in healthy people across ages. PCR was performed a second time for about 7 to 12 cycles using a sample-barcoded 5' primer and a J-beta primer mix. From the 5' RACE reads, TCRdb called clonotypes with MiXCR, one entry per CDR3 protein. This sample carries fewer than 900,000 distinct CDR3 sequences, approximately 43% of them seen once, and the ten largest clones take less than 25%. The CDR3 has 17 residues. J gave up 0 bases and V 1 base, and 3 bases lay outside the gene matches. The chain links TRBV12-3 or TRBV12-4 to TRBJ2-1; 10 bases are a match to TRBD2. This TCR was recovered from a woman aged 55-70 years in good health. The sequenced sample consisted of blood. CDR3 sequence (DNA): TGTGCCAGCAGTTTAGGCAGCGGGGGGGCCTCCTACAATGAGCAGTTCTTC. Amino acids: CASSLGSGGASYNEQFF.